The TCR beta chain under discussion was sequenced for a study of shared T cell receptors in the human thymus. The CDR3 has 18 residues. The V end lost 5 bases, the J end lost 4 bases, and 25 bases lay between the germline ends. Germline values: CDR1 SGHAT, CDR2 FQNNGV. The method was immunoSEQ multiplex PCR; TCRdb's version includes in-frame clones alone and lacks a portion of them. In the table there are 550,000 to 800,000 clones, approximately 85% of which are singletons. This same sample was also taken into another study, of human thymus T cells.

The chain has TRBV11-2 and TRBJ2-3; the D gene is possibly TRBD1 (6 bases). The receptor comes from a girl younger than two with a congenital heart defect. Sequencing was performed on thymocytes. This CDR3 is CASSPGRQGQGNADTQYF. In DNA, the CDR3 is TGTGCCAGCAGCCCCGGAAGGCAGGGGCAGGGTAACGCAGATACGCAGTATTTT.